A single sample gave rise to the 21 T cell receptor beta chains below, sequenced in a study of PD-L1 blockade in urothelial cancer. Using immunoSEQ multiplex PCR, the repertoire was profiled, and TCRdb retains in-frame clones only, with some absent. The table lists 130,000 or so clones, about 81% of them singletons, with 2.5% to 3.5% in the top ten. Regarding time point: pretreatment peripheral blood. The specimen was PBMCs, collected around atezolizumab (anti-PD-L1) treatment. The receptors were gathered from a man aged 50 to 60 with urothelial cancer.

CDR3 sequence: CASRLQGAGGYGYTF. Here the CDR3 DNA reads TGTGCCAGCAGATTACAGGGGGCCGGCGGCTATGGCTACACCTTC. This chain links TRBV27 with TRBJ1-2, with 9 bases identical to TRBD1. Per germline, CDR1 MNHEY and CDR2 SMNVEV (reference sequence). V was pared by 6 bases and J by 4 bases, with 9 bases of the junction left unmatched. The CDR3 length is 15 residues.

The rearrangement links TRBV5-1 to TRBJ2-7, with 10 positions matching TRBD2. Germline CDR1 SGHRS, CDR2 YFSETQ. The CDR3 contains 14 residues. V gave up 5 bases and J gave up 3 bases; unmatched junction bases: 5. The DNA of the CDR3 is TGCGCCAGCAGTCTCTCTAGCGGGGGCTACGAGCAGTACTTC. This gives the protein CASSLSSGGYEQYF. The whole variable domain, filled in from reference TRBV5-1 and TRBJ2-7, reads KAGVTQTPRYLIKTRGQQVTLSCSPISGHRSVSWYQQTPGQGLQFLFEYFSETQRNKGNFPGRFSGRQFSNSRSEMNVSTLELGDSALYLCASSLSSGGYEQYFGPGTRLTVT.

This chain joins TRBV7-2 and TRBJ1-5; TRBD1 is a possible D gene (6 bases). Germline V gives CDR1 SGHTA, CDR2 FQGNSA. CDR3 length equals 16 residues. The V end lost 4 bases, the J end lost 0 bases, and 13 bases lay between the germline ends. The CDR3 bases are TGTGCCAGCAGCTCGACAGGAGCATATAGCAATCAGCCCCAGCATTTT. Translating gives CASSSTGAYSNQPQHF.

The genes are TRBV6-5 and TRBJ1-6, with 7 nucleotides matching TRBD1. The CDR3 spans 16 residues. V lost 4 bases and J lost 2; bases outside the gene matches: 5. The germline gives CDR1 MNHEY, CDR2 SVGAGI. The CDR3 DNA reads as TGTGCCAGCAGTTCCGCCGGGACAGCCTATAATTCACCCCTCCACTTT. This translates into CASSSAGTAYNSPLHF.

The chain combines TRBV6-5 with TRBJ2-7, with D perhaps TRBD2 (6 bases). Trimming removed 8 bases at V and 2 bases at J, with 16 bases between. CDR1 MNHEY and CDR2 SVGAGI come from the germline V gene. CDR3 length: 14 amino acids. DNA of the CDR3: TGTGCCAGCTCATTAGCGGCTTCGACCTACGAGCAGTACTTC. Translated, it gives CASSLAASTYEQYF.

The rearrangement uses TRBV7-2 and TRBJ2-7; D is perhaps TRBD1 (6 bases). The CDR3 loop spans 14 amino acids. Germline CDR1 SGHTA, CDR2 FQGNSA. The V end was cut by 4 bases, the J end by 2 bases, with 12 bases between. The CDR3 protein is CASSYTDRTYEQYF. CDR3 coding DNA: TGTGCCAGCAGCTATACGGACAGAACCTACGAGCAGTACTTC.

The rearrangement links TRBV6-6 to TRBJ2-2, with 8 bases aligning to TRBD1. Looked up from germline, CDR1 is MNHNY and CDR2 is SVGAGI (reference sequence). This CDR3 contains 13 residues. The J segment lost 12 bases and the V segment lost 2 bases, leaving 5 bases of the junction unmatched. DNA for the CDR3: TGTGCCAGCAGTTACGAGCAGGGGGCCCAGCTGTTTTTT. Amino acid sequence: CASSYEQGAQLFF.

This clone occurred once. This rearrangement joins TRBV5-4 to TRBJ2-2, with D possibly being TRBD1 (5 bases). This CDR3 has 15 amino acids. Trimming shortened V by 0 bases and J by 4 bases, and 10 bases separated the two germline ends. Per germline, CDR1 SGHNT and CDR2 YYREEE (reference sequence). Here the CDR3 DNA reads TGTGCCAGCAGCTTGGCAGGGCGGACCACCGGGGAGCTGTTTTTT. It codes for CASSLAGRTTGELFF.

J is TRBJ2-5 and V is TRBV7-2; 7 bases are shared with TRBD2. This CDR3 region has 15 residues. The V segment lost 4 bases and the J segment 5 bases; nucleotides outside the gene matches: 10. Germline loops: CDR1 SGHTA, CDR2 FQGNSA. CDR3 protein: CASSSGRVWKETQYF. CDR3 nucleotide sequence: TGTGCCAGCAGCTCGGGGAGGGTGTGGAAGGAGACCCAGTACTTC.

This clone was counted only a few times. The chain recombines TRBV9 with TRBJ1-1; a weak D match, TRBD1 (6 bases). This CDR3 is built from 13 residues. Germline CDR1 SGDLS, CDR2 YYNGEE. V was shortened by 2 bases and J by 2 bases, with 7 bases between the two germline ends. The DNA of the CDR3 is TGTGCCAGCAGCGTGGACAGTAACACTGAAGCTTTCTTT. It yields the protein CASSVDSNTEAFF.

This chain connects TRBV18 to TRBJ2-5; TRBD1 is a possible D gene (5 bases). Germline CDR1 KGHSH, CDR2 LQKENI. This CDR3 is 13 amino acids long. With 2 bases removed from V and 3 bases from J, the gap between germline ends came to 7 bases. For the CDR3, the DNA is TGTGCCAGCTCACCAGACAGTAAAGAGACCCAGTACTTC. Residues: CASSPDSKETQYF.

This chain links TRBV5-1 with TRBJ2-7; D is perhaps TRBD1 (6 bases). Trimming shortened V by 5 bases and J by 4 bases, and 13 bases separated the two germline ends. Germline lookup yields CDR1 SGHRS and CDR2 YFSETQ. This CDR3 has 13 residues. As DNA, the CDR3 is TGCGCCAGCAGAGGCGGACAGCCTTACGAGCAGTACTTC. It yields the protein CASRGGQPYEQYF.

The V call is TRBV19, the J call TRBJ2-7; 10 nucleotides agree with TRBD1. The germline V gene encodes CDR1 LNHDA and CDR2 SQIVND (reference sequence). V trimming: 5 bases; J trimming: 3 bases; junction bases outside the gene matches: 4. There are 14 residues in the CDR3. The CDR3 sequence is CASSYGTGDYEQYF. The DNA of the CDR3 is TGTGCCAGTAGTTACGGGACAGGGGACTACGAGCAGTACTTC.

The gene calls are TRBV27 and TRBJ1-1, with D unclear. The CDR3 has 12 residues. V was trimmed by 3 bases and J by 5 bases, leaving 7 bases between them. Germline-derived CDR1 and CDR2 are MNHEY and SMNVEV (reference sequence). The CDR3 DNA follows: TGTGCCAGCAGTTTCGCGGGGACTGAAGCTTTCTTT. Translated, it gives CASSFAGTEAFF.

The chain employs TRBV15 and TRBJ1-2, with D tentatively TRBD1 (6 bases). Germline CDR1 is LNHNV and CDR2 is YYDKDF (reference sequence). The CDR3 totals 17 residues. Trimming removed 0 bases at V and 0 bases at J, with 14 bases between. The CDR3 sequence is CATSRDLQGPANYGYTF. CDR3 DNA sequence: TGTGCCACCAGCAGAGATCTCCAGGGGCCCGCTAACTATGGCTACACCTTC.

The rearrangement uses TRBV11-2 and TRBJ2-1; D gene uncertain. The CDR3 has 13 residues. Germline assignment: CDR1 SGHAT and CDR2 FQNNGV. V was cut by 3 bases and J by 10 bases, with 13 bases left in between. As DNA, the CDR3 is TGTGCCAGCAGCTTGGTAAGGCGGCCCGAGCAGTTCTTC. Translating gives CASSLVRRPEQFF.

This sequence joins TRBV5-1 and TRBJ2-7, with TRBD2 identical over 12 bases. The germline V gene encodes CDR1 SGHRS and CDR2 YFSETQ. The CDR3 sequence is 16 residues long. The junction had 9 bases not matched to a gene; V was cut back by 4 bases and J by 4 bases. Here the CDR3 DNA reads TGCGCCAGCAGCGCCAGACTAGCGGGAGTAGGTTACGAGCAGTACTTC. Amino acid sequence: CASSARLAGVGYEQYF.

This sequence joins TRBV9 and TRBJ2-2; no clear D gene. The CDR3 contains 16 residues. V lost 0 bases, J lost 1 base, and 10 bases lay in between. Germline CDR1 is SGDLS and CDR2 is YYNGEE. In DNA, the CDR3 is TGTGCCAGCAGCGTAGCTATAGTCGGGAACACCGGGGAGCTGTTTTTT. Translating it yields CASSVAIVGNTGELFF.

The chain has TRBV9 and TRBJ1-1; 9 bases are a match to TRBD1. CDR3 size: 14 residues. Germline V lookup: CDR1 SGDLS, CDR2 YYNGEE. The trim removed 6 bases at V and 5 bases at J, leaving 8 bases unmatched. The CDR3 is CASKPGQGRTEAFF. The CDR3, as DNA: TGTGCCAGCAAACCGGGACAGGGAAGGACTGAAGCTTTCTTT. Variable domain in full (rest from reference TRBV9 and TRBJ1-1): DSGVTQTPKHLITATGQRVTLRCSPRSGDLSVYWYQQSLDQGLQFLIQYYNGEERAKGNILERFSAQQFPDLHSELNLSSLELGDSALYFCASKPGQGRTEAFFGQGTRLTVV.

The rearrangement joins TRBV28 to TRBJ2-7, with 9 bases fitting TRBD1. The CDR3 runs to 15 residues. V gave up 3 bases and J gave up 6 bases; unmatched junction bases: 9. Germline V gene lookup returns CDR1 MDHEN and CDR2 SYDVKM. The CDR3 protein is CASSFSGTGSREQYF. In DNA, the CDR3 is TGTGCCAGCAGTTTTAGTGGGACAGGGTCCCGCGAGCAGTACTTC. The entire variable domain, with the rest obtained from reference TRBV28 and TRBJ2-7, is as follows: DVKVTQSSRYLVKRTGEKVFLECVQDMDHENMFWYRQDPGLGLRLIYFSYDVKMKEKGDIPEGYSVSREKKERFSLILESASTNQTSMYLCASSFSGTGSREQYFGPGTRLTVT.

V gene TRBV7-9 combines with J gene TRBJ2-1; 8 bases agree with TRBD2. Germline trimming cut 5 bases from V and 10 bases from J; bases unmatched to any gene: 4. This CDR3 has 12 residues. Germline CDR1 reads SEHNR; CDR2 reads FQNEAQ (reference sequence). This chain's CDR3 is CASSNSGAEQFF. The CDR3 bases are TGTGCCAGCAGCAATAGCGGGGCCGAGCAGTTCTTC. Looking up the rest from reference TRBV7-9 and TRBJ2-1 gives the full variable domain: DTGVSQNPRHKITKRGQNVTFRCDPISEHNRLYWYRQTLGQGPEFLTYFQNEAQLEKSRLLSDRFSAERPKGSFSTLEIQRTEQGDSAMYLCASSNSGAEQFFGPGTRLTVL.